A single sample gave rise to the 30 T cell receptor beta chains below, sequenced in a study of OX40 agonist ivuxolimab in advanced cancers. Data came from immunoSEQ multiplex PCR; TCRdb stores just in-frame clones and leaves some out. The sample shows over 45,000 clones, roughly 81% of them seen only once. This material consisted of CD4+ or CD8+ T cells sorted from blood, taken in a trial of the OX40 agonist ivuxolimab. These receptor sequences come from an adult with an advanced solid tumor such as melanoma, head and neck, liver or kidney cancer.

The chain has TRBV25-1 and TRBJ2-1; 7 nucleotides align to TRBD1. J was trimmed by 0 bases and V by 4 bases; bases with no gene match: 3. CDR1 is MGHDK and CDR2 is SYGVNS in the germline V gene. The length of the CDR3 is 15 residues. In DNA, the CDR3 is TGTGCCAGCAGTGTGGGACAGAGCTCCTACAATGAGCAGTTCTTC. This codes for CASSVGQSSYNEQFF. Full variable domain (remainder filled in from reference TRBV25-1 and TRBJ2-1): EADIYQTPRYLVIGTGKKITLECSQTMGHDKMYWYQQDPGMELHLIHYSYGVNSTEKGDLSSESTVSRIRTEHFPLTLESARPSHTSQYLCASSVGQSSYNEQFFGPGTRLTVL.

The V and J genes are TRBV19 and TRBJ1-2; 12 nucleotides agree with TRBD1. V shed 9 bases, J shed 8 bases, and the junction held 13 bases outside the gene matches. CDR3 length equals 15 residues. Germline V CDR1 and CDR2: LNHDA, SQIVND (reference sequence). The CDR3 reads CARRDRGQSEGGYTF. The DNA for the CDR3 is TGTGCCAGGCGGGACAGGGGGCAAAGCGAGGGCGGCTACACCTTC.

The rearrangement joins TRBV11-2 to TRBJ2-3; 9 bases line up with TRBD1. In germline, CDR1 is SGHAT, CDR2 FQNNGV. The CDR3 is made up of 15 amino acids. Trimming at V came to 1 base and at J to 1 base, leaving 0 bases not matched to a gene. CDR3 bases: TGTGCCAGCAGCTTAGGGACAGGGGGCACAGATACGCAGTATTTT. Translated, it gives CASSLGTGGTDTQYF.

In this sample, this clone turned up once. The chain employs TRBV30 and TRBJ2-5, with D possibly TRBD2 on 6 matching bases. The ends were cut back, 3 bases at V and 0 bases at J, with 8 bases in the middle. This CDR3 is 13 amino acids long. Germline values: CDR1 GTSNPN, CDR2 SVGIG (reference sequence). As DNA, the CDR3 is TGTGCCTGGAGCGCTAGCGACCAAGAGACCCAGTACTTC. Amino acid sequence: CAWSASDQETQYF.

Worth noting for this clone: Other DNA sequences in this specimen translate into the identical CDR3. The chain employs TRBV5-1 and TRBJ1-2; a weak D match, TRBD1 (6 bases). The CDR3 consists of 17 residues. Per the germline V gene, CDR1 is SGHRS and CDR2 is YFSETQ. V gave up 1 base and J gave up 3 bases, with 19 bases separating them. CDR3 in amino acids: CASSLRTGGAQHYGYTF. In nucleotides, the CDR3 is TGCGCCAGCAGCTTGAGGACGGGGGGCGCCCAGCACTATGGCTACACCTTC.

This clone was picked up a small number of times. The genes are TRBV29-1 and TRBJ2-7, with D maybe TRBD1 (6 bases). The CDR3 runs to 13 residues. Trimming stripped 6 bases from V and 6 bases from J, with 18 bases between. Germline CDR1 SQVTM, CDR2 ANQGSEA. The CDR3 is CSVQGKKRLEQYF. The CDR3 nucleotides are TGCAGCGTACAGGGTAAGAAGAGACTCGAGCAGTACTTC.

The rearrangement joins TRBV18 to TRBJ2-7; 7 nucleotides line up with TRBD2. The V and J ends lost 3 bases and 0 bases, in that order; junction bases with no gene match: 5. The CDR3 is 15 residues long. The germline gives CDR1 KGHSH, CDR2 LQKENI. Here the CDR3 DNA reads TGTGCCAGCTCACCGGGGGGGGACCTCTCCTACGAGCAGTACTTC. Protein product: CASSPGGDLSYEQYF.

The chain links TRBV6-1 to TRBJ1-1, with 7 bases fitting TRBD1. The CDR3 is 14 residues long. The junction had 4 bases not matched to a gene; V was cut back by 6 bases and J by 0 bases. Germline V gene data show CDR1 as MNHNS and CDR2 as SASEGT. In nucleotides, the CDR3 is TGTGCCAGCAGGCTGGGACAGCTGAACACTGAAGCTTTCTTT. Translated, it gives CASRLGQLNTEAFF.

The genes are TRBV6-5 and TRBJ2-3; D gene ambiguous. The CDR3 loop spans 13 amino acids. Trimming left V 4 bases short and J 5 bases short, with 10 bases between. Germline lookup yields CDR1 MNHEY and CDR2 SVGAGI. CDR3 sequence reads: CASSSRIVDTQYF. The CDR3, as DNA: TGTGCCAGCAGTTCCAGAATTGTAGATACGCAGTATTTT.

For the CDR3, the DNA is TGTGCCAGTAGTATCGGGCCGGAAGCTTTCTTT. Protein: CASSIGPEAFF. The V and J genes are TRBV19 and TRBJ1-1; no clear D. CDR1 is LNHDA, CDR2 SQIVND, per germline (reference sequence). This CDR3 region has 11 residues. V dropped 3 bases and J dropped 8 bases, with 7 bases sitting between them.

The chain is built from TRBV6-5 and TRBJ2-3, with 7 nucleotides matching TRBD1. CDR3 length: 14 amino acids. Germline V CDR1 and CDR2: MNHEY, SVGAGI. Unmatched junction bases numbered 3, after V lost 0 bases and J lost 6 bases. The DNA for the CDR3 is TGTGCCAGCAGTTACTCCAGGGGGACGGATACGCAGTATTTT. It specifies CASSYSRGTDTQYF.

The rearrangement links TRBV19 to TRBJ1-1; 11 bases are shared with TRBD1. The V gene's germline CDR1 is LNHDA and CDR2 SQIVND (reference sequence). The CDR3 has 14 residues. Trimming removed 11 bases from V and 8 bases from J; junction bases left unmatched: 13. CDR3 loop: CAPWTGGLRVEAFF. Here the CDR3 DNA reads TGTGCCCCCTGGACAGGGGGCCTCCGGGTAGAAGCTTTCTTT.

The CDR3 loop reads CASSLSGPNSNQPQHF. In nucleotides, the CDR3 is TGTGCCAGCTCACTCTCGGGACCCAATAGCAATCAGCCCCAGCATTTT. The J gene is TRBJ1-5, the V gene TRBV18; D perhaps matches TRBD1 (5 bases). Trimming took off 4 bases at V and 0 bases at J, with 13 bases between the two ends. Looked up from germline, CDR1 is KGHSH and CDR2 is LQKENI. CDR3 length: 16 amino acids.

The chain couples TRBV30 to TRBJ2-1, with 8 bases lining up with TRBD2. V lost 2 bases and J lost 5; bases outside the gene matches: 8. Germline V gene sequence: CDR1 GTSNPN, CDR2 SVGIG (reference sequence). CDR3 length: 15 residues. The CDR3 DNA is TGTGCCTGGAGTCAAGGACTAGCACTAAACAATGAGCAGTTCTTC. It encodes CAWSQGLALNNEQFF.

This chain connects TRBV6-1 to TRBJ2-3; 7 bases map to TRBD2. Losses at the gene ends were 4 bases for V and 3 bases for J; bases not matched to a gene: 10. Germline CDR1 is MNHNS and CDR2 is SASEGT. This CDR3 comprises 16 residues. The CDR3 is CASSARLGGPTDTQYF. The CDR3 DNA reads as TGTGCCAGCAGTGCCAGACTGGGAGGGCCGACAGATACGCAGTATTTT.

A single count supports this clone. V is TRBV5-5 and J is TRBJ1-2; D is unclear. The CDR3 is 13 amino acids. Germline-derived CDR1 and CDR2 are SGHKS and YYEKEE (reference sequence). The germline V and J ends were trimmed by 7 bases and 1 base, with 11 bases remaining between them. CDR3 nucleotide sequence: TGTGCCAGCTCAATCGTGGGTAACTATGGCTACACCTTC. Translation: CASSIVGNYGYTF. Looking up the rest from reference TRBV5-5 and TRBJ1-2 gives the full variable domain: DAGVTQSPTHLIKTRGQQVTLRCSPISGHKSVSWYQQVLGQGPQFIFQYYEKEERGRGNFPDRFSARQFPNYSSELNVNALLLGDSALYLCASSIVGNYGYTFGSGTRLTVV.

The DNA for the CDR3 is TGTGCCAGCAGCTCCTCCCGTCGGCACGGCAAGGTTGAACTCCACTTT. Amino acid sequence: CASSSSRRHGKVELHF. The rearrangement links TRBV13 to TRBJ1-6; no reliable D call. The germline V gene encodes CDR1 PRHDT and CDR2 FYEKMQ (reference sequence). CDR3 length: 16 amino acids. V was clipped by 4 bases and J by 16 bases, with 26 bases between them.

This chain uses TRBV11-2 with TRBJ2-1; 7 nucleotides line up with TRBD2. The V gene's germline CDR1 is SGHAT and CDR2 FQNNGV. After removal of 1 base from V and 4 bases from J, the junction contained 4 bases not matched to a gene. CDR3 length equals 15 residues. CDR3 DNA: TGTGCCAGCAGCTTAGGGGGAGGGGTTTACAATGAGCAGTTCTTC. This codes for CASSLGGGVYNEQFF.

The chain recombines TRBV14 with TRBJ2-2, with D uncertain. Trimming removed 4 bases from V and 2 bases from J, with 17 bases in between. The germline gives CDR1 SGHDN, CDR2 FVKESK. The CDR3 loop spans 17 amino acids. The CDR3 bases are TGTGCCAGCAGCCCTCTTAAGAGCAGCTTTAACACCGGGGAGCTGTTTTTT. It yields the protein CASSPLKSSFNTGELFF.

CDR3 bases: TGTGCCAGCAACTTTCTAGCGGGGGCCTACGAGCAGTACTTC. This codes for CASNFLAGAYEQYF. The chain has TRBV2 and TRBJ2-7, with 10 bases matching TRBD2. Trimming cost V 7 bases and J 2 bases; bases outside gene matches: 5. Germline CDR1 is SNHLY and CDR2 is FYNNEI. The CDR3 sequence is 14 residues long. The variable domain in full, completed from reference TRBV2 and TRBJ2-7, reads EPEVTQTPSHQVTQMGQEVILRCVPISNHLYFYWYRQILGQKVEFLVSFYNNEISEKSEIFDDQFSVERPDGSNFTLKIRSTKLEDSAMYFCASNFLAGAYEQYFGPGTRLTVT.

The chain uses TRBV5-4 and TRBJ1-3; D remains ambiguous. The CDR3 consists of 16 residues. Looked up from germline, CDR1 is SGHNT and CDR2 is YYREEE (reference sequence). Between the trimmed V and J ends, which lost 3 bases and 1 base, there was a span of 14 bases. CDR3 in amino acids: CASSSPPGNSGNTIYF. The CDR3 nucleotides read TGTGCCAGCAGCTCCCCGCCGGGAAATTCTGGAAACACCATATATTTT.

The CDR3 spells CASSENRRDTQYF. The CDR3 nucleotides read TGCGCCAGCAGTGAAAACCGACGGGATACGCAGTATTTT. The chain joins TRBV10-1 to TRBJ2-3; D is unresolved. CDR3 length: 13 residues. Germline-derived CDR1 and CDR2 are WNHNN and SYGVQD (reference sequence). V lost 3 bases, J lost 6 bases, and 10 bases lay in between.

The chain couples TRBV6-4 to TRBJ1-5; D call uncertain. Looked up from germline, CDR1 is MRHNA and CDR2 is SNTAGT. This CDR3 is 13 amino acids long. V gave up 3 bases and J gave up 4 bases, with 7 bases separating them. The CDR3 reads CASSEAGNQPQHF. CDR3 coding DNA: TGTGCCAGCAGTGAAGCTGGGAATCAGCCCCAGCATTTT.

The CDR3 region is CASRTPGAPEKLFF. The CDR3 coding sequence is TGTGCCAGCAGAACGCCCGGGGCCCCGGAAAAACTGTTTTTT. This chain connects TRBV6-5 to TRBJ1-4; maybe TRBD1 (5 bases). The CDR3 is made up of 14 amino acids. Trimming removed 6 bases at V and 8 bases at J, with 16 bases between. The germline gives CDR1 MNHEY, CDR2 SVGAGI.

The V and J genes are TRBV7-3 and TRBJ2-5; 8 nucleotides align to TRBD2. Looked up from germline, CDR1 is SGHTA and CDR2 is FQGTGA. The CDR3 runs to 15 residues. V shed 3 bases, J shed 2 bases, and the junction held 5 bases outside the gene matches. DNA for the CDR3: TGTGCCAGCAGCTTCACGGGCGGGAGGCAAGAGACCCAGTACTTC. It encodes CASSFTGGRQETQYF.

As regards this clone: The same CDR3 is also encoded by other DNA sequences in this sample. The chain has TRBV7-9 and TRBJ2-7, with 7 bases that match TRBD2. The CDR3 is 14 residues long. The trim removed 1 base at V and 2 bases at J, leaving 2 bases unmatched. Germline V gene data show CDR1 as SEHNR and CDR2 as FQNEAQ (reference sequence). The CDR3, as DNA: TGTGCCAGCAGCTTAGGGGGGGGACCCTACGAGCAGTACTTC. Translating it yields CASSLGGGPYEQYF.

The sample holds one count of this clone. The CDR3 DNA reads as TGTGCCAGCAGTTTAATCAGGGCCAATGAAAAACTGTTTTTT. It yields the protein CASSLIRANEKLFF. The genes are TRBV28 and TRBJ1-4; maybe TRBD1 (5 bases). V dropped 2 bases and J dropped 5 bases, with 9 bases sitting between them. This CDR3 is 14 amino acids long. The germline V gene has CDR1 MDHEN and CDR2 SYDVKM. Complete variable domain (other parts from reference TRBV28 and TRBJ1-4): DVKVTQSSRYLVKRTGEKVFLECVQDMDHENMFWYRQDPGLGLRLIYFSYDVKMKEKGDIPEGYSVSREKKERFSLILESASTNQTSMYLCASSLIRANEKLFFGSGTQLSVL.

This chain uses TRBV27 with TRBJ2-2; the D gene could be TRBD1 or TRBD2 (6 bases each). V shed 3 bases and J shed 6 bases, with 17 bases lying between them. CDR3 size: 16 residues. Per the germline V gene, CDR1 is MNHEY and CDR2 is SMNVEV (reference sequence). CDR3 region: CASSLRGRPGSGELFF. The CDR3 nucleotides read TGTGCCAGCAGTTTGAGGGGGAGGCCGGGATCCGGGGAGCTGTTTTTT.

The chain has TRBV6-1 and TRBJ1-2; 9 nucleotides line up with TRBD1. Germline V gives CDR1 MNHNS, CDR2 SASEGT. V shed 4 bases, J shed 2 bases, and the junction held 5 bases outside the gene matches. The CDR3 covers 15 residues. The CDR3 DNA reads TGTGCCAGCAGTGTTAGGGGACAGGGCAACTATGGCTACACCTTC. Its translation: CASSVRGQGNYGYTF.

The chain has TRBV18 and TRBJ2-5; a weak D match, TRBD2 (6 bases). Deletions cut 3 bases from V and 2 bases from J, with 7 bases between. Looked up from germline, CDR1 is KGHSH and CDR2 is LQKENI. The CDR3 is made up of 13 amino acids. The CDR3 nucleotides are TGTGCCAGCTCACCCGGGACTCAAGAGACCCAGTACTTC. Protein: CASSPGTQETQYF.